The rows below give T cell receptor beta chains drawn from one sample of a study of T cell repertoires in cytomegalovirus infection. TCRdb redid the calling of the reads with MiXCR, one entry per CDR3 protein. Here the sample spans nearly 700,000 distinct CDR3 sequences, around 32% being singletons. Antigen specificity for these receptors is unknown. The specimen was cultured PBMCs, collected from culture after CMV antigen stimulation. The receptors come from a human donor in good health (CMV status not recorded). Some clones in this sample may be carry-over from other donors' samples. Both conserved end residues are part of each CDR3. Fields, in order: V gene, J gene, clone size, D gene, CDR3 DNA, CDR3 protein. A D gene is named only where the DNA matches it firmly. Where a row states a size, it is once, few, many or the class of an expanded clone; other rows omit it.

TRBV7-2	TRBJ2-5	.	TRBD1	TGTGCCAGCAGTCTTGACAGGGTAGGAGAGACCCAGTACTTC	CASSLDRVGETQYF
TRBV7-2	TRBJ2-2	many	.	TGTGCCAGCAGCTTAGGCAGACAGAACACCGGGGAGCTGTTTTTT	CASSLGRQNTGELFF
TRBV4-1	TRBJ1-5	.	.	TGCGCCAGCAGCCAAGCCATCCTAAACAGGGTCCAGCCCCAGCATTTT	CASSQAILNRVQPQHF
TRBV20-1	TRBJ1-5	few	.	TGCAGTGCCCACGGAGGGGGGGCTAGCAATCAGCCCCAGCATTTT	CSAHGGGASNQPQHF
TRBV11-2	TRBJ2-1	.	TRBD2	TGTGCCAGCAGCCATGGGGCTAGCGGGAGAGTAAATGAGCAGTTCTTC	CASSHGASGRVNEQFF
TRBV7-6	TRBJ2-1	.	.	TGTGCCAGCAGCCCCCGGGGTCCCGCAAGCTCCTACAATGAGCAGTTCTTC	CASSPRGPASSYNEQFF
TRBV5-1	TRBJ2-7	.	.	TGCGCCAGCAGCTTGGCAGCAGGGGATACCTACGAGCAGTACTTC	CASSLAAGDTYEQYF
TRBV27	TRBJ2-2	once	.	TGTGCCAGCAGTTCTCAGCCGAACACCGGGGAGCTGTTTTTT	CASSSQPNTGELFF
TRBV20-1	TRBJ2-5	.	.	TGCAGTACCCCACGGCACGAGACCCAGCACTTC	CSTPRHETQHF
TRBV27	TRBJ1-1	.	TRBD1	TGTGCCAGCCAAGTACGGGACAGGGCGAACACTGAAGCTTTCTTT	CASQVRDRANTEAFF
TRBV19	TRBJ2-1	.	TRBD2	TGTGCCAGTACGGGACTAGCGGGATGGGGTGAGCAGTTCTTC	CASTGLAGWGEQFF
TRBV7-9	TRBJ1-3	few	.	TGTGCCAGCAGCATAGAAACGGACCCTAAGGGCTTTGCTGGAAACACCATATATTTT	CASSIETDPKGFAGNTIYF
TRBV6-1	TRBJ2-2	.	TRBD2	TGTGCCAGCAGTTCGAGGACTAGCGGGAGCTGGGCCGGGGAGCTGTTTTTT	CASSSRTSGSWAGELFF
TRBV4-1	TRBJ2-1	few	TRBD1	TGCGCCAGCAGCCAATCCTTCGGGACAGGGGGTTCCTACAATGAGCAGTTCTTC	CASSQSFGTGGSYNEQFF
TRBV19	TRBJ2-4	few	TRBD2	TGTGCCAGCGCCCCGGGACTAGCGACCCGCACAGCCAAAAACATTCAGTACTTC	CASAPGLATRTAKNIQYF
TRBV7-2	TRBJ1-6	few	.	TGTGCCAGCAGCTCCTTGAATTCACCCCTCCACTTT	CASSSLNSPLHF
TRBV7-2	TRBJ2-5	few	TRBD2	TGTGCCAGCAGGGAGGGGCGGCGGGGGGGCCGAGAGACCCAGTACTTC	CASREGRRGGRETQYF
TRBV6-2/TRBV6-3	TRBJ1-1	once	.	TGTGCCAGCAGTGATCGGGGGCCAAGCACTGAAGCTTTCTTT	CASSDRGPSTEAFF
TRBV28	TRBJ2-5	few	TRBD1	TGTGCCAGCAGTTTTGGGGACAGTCACCACGAGACCCAGTACTTC	CASSFGDSHHETQYF
TRBV2	TRBJ1-2	.	.	TGTGCCAGCAGGGACGCTAATAACTATGGCTACACCTTC	CASRDANNYGYTF
TRBV10-3	TRBJ1-5	.	.	TGTGCCATCAGAAGCTATAGAGCACGCAGCCACCATCAGCCCCAGCATTTT	CAIRSYRARSHHQPQHF
TRBV7-8	TRBJ2-7	.	.	.	CASSFGPGGPYEQYF
TRBV28	TRBJ1-1	once	TRBD1	TGTGCCAGCAACCCAGGGGGCGGAAACACTGAAGCTTTCTTT	CASNPGGGNTEAFF
TRBV2	TRBJ2-7	few	TRBD2	TGTGCCAGCAGCGGGGGGTCCGGCCTCTACGAGCAGTACTTC	CASSGGSGLYEQYF
TRBV5-6	TRBJ1-4	.	.	TGTGCCAGCAGCCTTCCATTTGCCGCTAATGAAAAACTGTTTTTT	CASSLPFAANEKLFF
TRBV11-2	TRBJ2-3	few	TRBD2	TGTGCCAGCAGCTTAGTGGGCGGGAGTGGGAGCACAGATACGCAGTATTTT	CASSLVGGSGSTDTQYF
TRBV3-1	TRBJ2-4	few	.	TGTGCCAGCAGCCCGTTCTGGGGCACCAAAAACATTCAGTACTTC	CASSPFWGTKNIQYF
TRBV28	TRBJ2-1	few	TRBD1	TGTGCCAGCAGCCCAACGACAGGGGACCTCTACAATGAGCAGTTCTTC	CASSPTTGDLYNEQFF
TRBV19	TRBJ2-6	few	TRBD1	TGTGCCAGTAGCTCAAGAACAGGGGTCTCTGGGGCCAACGTCCTGACTTTC	CASSSRTGVSGANVLTF